The TCR beta chain described here comes from a study of molecular identifiers for immune sequencing clone quantification. TCRdb reanalysed the PCR reads using MiXCR and keeps one entry per CDR3 protein. Among some 100,000 distinct CDR3 sequences, under 40% were seen once, and the ten largest hold around 3.9%. As regards this clonotype: Sequence at one end of the junction differs from germline and may be a read error.

The germline CDR1 and CDR2 sequences are SGHNT and YYREEE (reference sequence). This CDR3 contains 17 residues. The V call is TRBV5-4, the J call TRBJ2-6; maybe TRBD1 (6 bases). Sequenced material: naive CD8+ T cells from blood, with Jurkat cell RNA spiked in. Subset in this sample: FACS-sorted CD8+CD4-CCR7+CD45RA+ naive T cells. This TCR came from a human donor in good health. Some libraries in this study had Jurkat cell RNA spiked in. The CDR3 coding sequence is TGTGCCTGCAGCTTAGGACAGATAGTCTCTGGGGCCAACGTCCTGACTTTC. Translated, it gives CACSLGQIVSGANVLTF. The full variable domain, with the rest looked up from reference TRBV5-4 and TRBJ2-6, is ETGVTQSPTHLIKTRGQQVTLRCSSQSGHNTVSWYQQALGQGPQFIFQYYREEENGRGNFPPRFSGLQFPNYSSELNVNALELDDSALYLCACSLGQIVSGANVLTFGAGSRLTVL.